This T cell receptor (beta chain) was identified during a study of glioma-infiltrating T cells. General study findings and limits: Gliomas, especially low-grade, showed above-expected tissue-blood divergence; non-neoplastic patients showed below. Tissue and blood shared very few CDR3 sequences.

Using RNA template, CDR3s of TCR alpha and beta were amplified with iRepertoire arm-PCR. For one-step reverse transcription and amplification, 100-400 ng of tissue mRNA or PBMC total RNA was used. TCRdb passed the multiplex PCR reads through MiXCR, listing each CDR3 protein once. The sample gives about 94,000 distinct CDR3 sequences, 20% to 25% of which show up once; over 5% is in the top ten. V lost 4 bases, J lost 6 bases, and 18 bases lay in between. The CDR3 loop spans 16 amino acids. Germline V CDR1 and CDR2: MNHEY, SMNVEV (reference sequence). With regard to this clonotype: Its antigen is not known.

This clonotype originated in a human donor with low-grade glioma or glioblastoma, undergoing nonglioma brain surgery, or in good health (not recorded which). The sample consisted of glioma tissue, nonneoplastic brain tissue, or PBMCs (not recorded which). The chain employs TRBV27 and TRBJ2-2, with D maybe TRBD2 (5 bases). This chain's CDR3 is CASSSITRVLAGELFF. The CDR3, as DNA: TGTGCCAGCAGTTCCATAACTAGGGTCCTAGCCGGGGAGCTGTTTTTT.